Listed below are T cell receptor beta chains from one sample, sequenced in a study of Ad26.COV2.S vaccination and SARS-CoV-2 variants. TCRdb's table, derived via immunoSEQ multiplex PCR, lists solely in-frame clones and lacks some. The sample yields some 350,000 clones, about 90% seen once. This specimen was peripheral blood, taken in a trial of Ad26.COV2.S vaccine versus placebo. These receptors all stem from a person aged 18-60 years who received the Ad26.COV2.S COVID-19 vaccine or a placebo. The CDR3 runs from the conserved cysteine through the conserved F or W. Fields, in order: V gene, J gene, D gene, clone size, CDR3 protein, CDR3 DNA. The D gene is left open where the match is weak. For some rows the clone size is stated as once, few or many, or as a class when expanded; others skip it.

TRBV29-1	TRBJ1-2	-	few	CSVGRSSGYGYTF	TGCAGCGTTGGTAGATCTTCGGGGTATGGCTACACCTTC
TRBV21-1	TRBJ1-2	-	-	CASSKMSF	TGTGCCAGCAGCAAGATGAGCTTC
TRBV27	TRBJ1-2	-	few	CASSFFRGRANYGYTF	TGTGCCAGCAGTTTTTTCCGGGGCAGGGCTAACTATGGCTACACCTTC
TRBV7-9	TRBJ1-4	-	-	CASSEPRGAVGNEKLFF	TGTGCCAGCAGCGAGCCCCGGGGTGCGGTGGGTAATGAAAAACTGTTTTTT
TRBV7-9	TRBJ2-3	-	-	CASSPTADTQYF	TGTGCCAGCAGCCCGACAGCGGATACGCAGTATTTT
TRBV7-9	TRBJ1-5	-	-	CASSQSAGNQPQHF	TGTGCCAGCAGCCAGTCGGCGGGGAATCAGCCCCAGCATTTT
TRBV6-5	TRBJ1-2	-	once	CASRLLGGQYGYTF	TGTGCCAGCAGATTACTCGGGGGGCAATATGGCTACACCTTC
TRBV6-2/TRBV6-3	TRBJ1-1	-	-	CASSYRTMNTEAFF	TGTGCCAGCAGTTATAGGACGATGAACACTGAAGCTTTCTTT
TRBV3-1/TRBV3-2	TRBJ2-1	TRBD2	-	CASSQYLGTTHVF	TGTGCCAGCAGCCAATATCTGGGGACTACCCACGTCTTC
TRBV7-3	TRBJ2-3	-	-	CASSRSSSTDTQYF	TGTGCCAGCTCGAGGAGCTCTAGCACAGATACGCAGTATTTT
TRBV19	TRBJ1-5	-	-	CASSNTKAQHF	TGTGCCAGTAGTAATACGAAGGCCCAGCATTTT
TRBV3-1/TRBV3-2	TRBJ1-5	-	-	CASSQGPLVAQHF	TGTGCCAGCAGCCAAGGTCCGTTAGTGGCCCAGCATTTT
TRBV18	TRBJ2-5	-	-	CASSPGRKETQYF	TGTGCCAGCTCACCCGGGCGAAAAGAGACCCAGTACTTC
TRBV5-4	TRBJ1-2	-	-	CASSPPTDNYGYTF	TGTGCCAGCAGCCCTCCGACTGATAACTATGGCTACACCTTC
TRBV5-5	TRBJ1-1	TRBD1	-	CASSLAFRDSLNTEAFF	TGTGCCAGCAGCCTGGCATTCAGGGACAGCTTGAACACTGAAGCTTTCTTT
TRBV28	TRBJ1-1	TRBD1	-	CASSSWTGVTEAFF	TGTGCCAGCAGTTCCTGGACAGGGGTCACTGAAGCTTTCTTT
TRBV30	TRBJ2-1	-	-	CAWSGATLGEFF	TGTGCCTGGAGTGGGGCAACTCTGGGCGAGTTCTTC
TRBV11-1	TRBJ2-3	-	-	CASSSGIQDTQYF	TGTGCCAGCAGTTCCGGGATTCAGGATACGCAGTATTTT
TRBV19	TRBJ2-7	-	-	CASSISWGNEQYF	TGTGCCAGTAGTATAAGTTGGGGGAACGAGCAGTACTTC
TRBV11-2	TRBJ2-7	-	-	CASSLGGPGEGRWKYF	TGTGCCAGCAGCTTAGGAGGCCCAGGGGAAGGCAGGTGGAAGTACTTC
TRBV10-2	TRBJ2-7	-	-	CASRRGSGPYEQYF	TGCGCCAGCCGGCGGGGCTCAGGACCCTACGAGCAGTACTTC
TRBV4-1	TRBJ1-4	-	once	CASSLSVGRTNEKLFF	TGCGCCAGCAGCCTTTCAGTGGGGAGGACTAATGAAAAACTGTTTTTT
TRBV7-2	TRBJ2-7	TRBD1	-	CASSSRTGVGYEQYF	TGTGCCAGCAGCAGTAGGACAGGGGTAGGGTACGAGCAGTACTTC
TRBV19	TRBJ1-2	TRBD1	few	CASSGGGQGVFNGYTF	TGTGCCAGTAGTGGGGGAGGACAGGGGGTCTTCAATGGCTACACCTTC
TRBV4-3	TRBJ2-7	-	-	CASSQEGAGLPYEQYF	TGCGCCAGCAGCCAAGAAGGGGCAGGACTACCCTACGAGCAGTACTTC
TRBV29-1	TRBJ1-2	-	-	CSVGGYTF	TGCAGCGTAGGCGGCTACACCTTC
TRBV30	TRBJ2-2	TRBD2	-	CAWSPGGTGELFF	TGTGCCTGGAGTCCGGGGGGCACCGGGGAGCTGTTTTTT
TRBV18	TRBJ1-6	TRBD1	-	CASSPGQGTNSPLHF	TGTGCCAGCTCACCTGGACAGGGAACTAATTCACCCCTCCACTTT
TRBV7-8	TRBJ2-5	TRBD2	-	CASSLTWGDTRGVPSGRQETQYF	TGTGCCAGCAGCCTCACCTGGGGGGACACTCGAGGAGTACCTAGCGGGAGACAAGAGACCCAGTACTTC
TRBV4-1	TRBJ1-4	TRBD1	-	CASSQTGQGLAKLFF	TGCGCCAGCAGCCAAACGGGACAGGGGTTGGCAAAACTGTTTTTT
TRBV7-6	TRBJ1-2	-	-	CASSLGDSNYGYTF	TGTGCCAGCAGCTTAGGCGACAGCAACTATGGCTACACCTTC
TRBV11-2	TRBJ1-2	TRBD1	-	CASIPSGTGTYGYTF	TGTGCCAGCATCCCCTCGGGGACAGGGACTTATGGCTACACCTTC
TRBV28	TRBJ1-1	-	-	CASSVPLGNTEAFF	TGTGCCAGCAGTGTTCCTTTGGGGAACACTGAAGCTTTCTTT
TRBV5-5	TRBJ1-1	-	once	CASSLSQGVGTEAFF	TGTGCCAGCAGCTTAAGCCAGGGAGTGGGCACTGAAGCTTTCTTT
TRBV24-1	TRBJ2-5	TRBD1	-	CATSDSTGVAETQYF	TGTGCCACCAGTGACTCGACAGGGGTCGCGGAGACCCAGTACTTC
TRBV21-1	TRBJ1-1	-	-	CASSGGDGTRDTEAFF	TGTGCCAGCAGCGGAGGGGACGGCACGAGGGACACTGAAGCTTTCTTT
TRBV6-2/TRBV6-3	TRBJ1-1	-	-	CASSYIGGTEAFF	TGTGCCAGCAGTTACATAGGGGGCACTGAAGCTTTCTTT
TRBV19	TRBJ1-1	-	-	CASTFRGMNTEAFF	TGTGCCAGTACTTTTCGGGGGATGAACACTGAAGCTTTCTTT
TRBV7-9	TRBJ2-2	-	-	CASSLADTGELFF	TGTGCCAGCAGCTTAGCGGACACCGGGGAGCTGTTTTTT
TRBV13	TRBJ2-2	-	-	CASSLEGDTNTGELFF	TGTGCCAGCAGCTTAGAGGGGGACACGAACACCGGGGAGCTGTTTTTT
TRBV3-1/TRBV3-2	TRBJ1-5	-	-	CASSLRLRDFYSNQPQHF	TGTGCCAGCAGCCTAAGGCTTCGGGACTTCTATAGCAATCAGCCCCAGCATTTT
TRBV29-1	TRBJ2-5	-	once	CSVEGRAGKTQYF	TGCAGCGTTGAAGGGAGGGCTGGGAAGACCCAGTACTTC
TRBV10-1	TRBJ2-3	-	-	CASNDRLSTDTQYF	TGCGCCAGCAATGACAGACTTAGCACAGATACGCAGTATTTT
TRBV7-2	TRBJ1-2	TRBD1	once	CASSNRDSLYGYTF	TGTGCCAGCAGCAACCGGGACAGCCTCTATGGCTACACCTTC
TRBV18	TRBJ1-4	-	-	CASSSNTATNEKLFF	TGTGCCAGCTCATCCAACACCGCAACTAATGAAAAACTGTTTTTT
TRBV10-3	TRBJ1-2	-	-	CAISESKGPRDGYTF	TGTGCCATCAGTGAGTCCAAGGGGCCGAGAGATGGCTACACCTTC
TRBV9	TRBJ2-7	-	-	CASSGSGGDLVQYF	TGTGCCAGCAGCGGGAGTGGAGGGGACCTCGTGCAGTACTTC
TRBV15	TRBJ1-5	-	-	CATSRDQGAGSNQPQHF	TGTGCCACCAGCAGAGATCAGGGAGCTGGCAGCAATCAGCCCCAGCATTTT
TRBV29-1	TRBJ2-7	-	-	CSARDFYEQYF	TGCAGCGCCCGGGACTTCTACGAGCAGTACTTC
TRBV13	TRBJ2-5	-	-	CASSSRGGETQYF	TGTGCCAGCAGCTCTAGGGGTGGAGAGACCCAGTACTTC
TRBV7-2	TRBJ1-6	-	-	CASSPARAGFMGSPLHF	TGTGCCAGCAGCCCAGCGCGGGCCGGCTTCATGGGTTCACCCCTCCACTTT
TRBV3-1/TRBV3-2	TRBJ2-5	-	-	CASRRHRETQYF	TGTGCCAGCAGGAGACACAGAGAGACCCAGTACTTC
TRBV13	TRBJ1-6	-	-	CATGGSPLHF	TGTGCCACTGGGGGGTCACCCCTCCACTTT
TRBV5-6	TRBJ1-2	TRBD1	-	CASSPPPGQGVYGYTF	TGTGCCAGCAGCCCTCCTCCTGGGCAGGGGGTCTATGGCTACACCTTC
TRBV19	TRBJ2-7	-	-	CASSLVWGDEQYF	TGTGCCAGTAGTTTGGTTTGGGGGGACGAGCAGTACTTC
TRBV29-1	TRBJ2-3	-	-	CSVPLGIYTDTQYF	TGCAGCGTCCCCCTGGGGATCTACACAGATACGCAGTATTTT
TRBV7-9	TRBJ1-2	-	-	CASSLVGPANYGYTF	TGTGCCAGCAGCTTAGTTGGCCCCGCTAACTATGGCTACACCTTC
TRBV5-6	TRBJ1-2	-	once	CASKESGYGYTF	TGTGCCAGCAAGGAGTCGGGCTATGGCTACACCTTC
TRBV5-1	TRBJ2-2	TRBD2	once	CASSLGISGDTGELFF	TGCGCCAGCAGCTTGGGTATTAGCGGGGACACCGGGGAGCTGTTTTTT